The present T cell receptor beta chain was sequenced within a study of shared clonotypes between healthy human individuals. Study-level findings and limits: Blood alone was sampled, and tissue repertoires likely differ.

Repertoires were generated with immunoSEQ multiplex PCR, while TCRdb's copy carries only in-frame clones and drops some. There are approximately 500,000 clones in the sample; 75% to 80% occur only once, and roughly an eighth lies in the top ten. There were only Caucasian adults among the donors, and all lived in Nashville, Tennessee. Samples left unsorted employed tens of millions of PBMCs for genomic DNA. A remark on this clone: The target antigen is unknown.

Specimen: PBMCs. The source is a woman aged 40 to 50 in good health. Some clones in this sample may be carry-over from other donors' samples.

DNA of the CDR3: TGTGCCTGGAGCGAGGGGGCATATAGCAATCAGCCCCAGCATTTT. It is translated as CAWSEGAYSNQPQHF. This sequence joins TRBV30 and TRBJ1-5, with 7 bases fitting TRBD1. This CDR3 spans 15 amino acids. Germline V CDR1 and CDR2: GTSNPN, SVGIG (reference sequence). Losses at the gene ends were 3 bases for V and 0 bases for J; bases not matched to a gene: 5.